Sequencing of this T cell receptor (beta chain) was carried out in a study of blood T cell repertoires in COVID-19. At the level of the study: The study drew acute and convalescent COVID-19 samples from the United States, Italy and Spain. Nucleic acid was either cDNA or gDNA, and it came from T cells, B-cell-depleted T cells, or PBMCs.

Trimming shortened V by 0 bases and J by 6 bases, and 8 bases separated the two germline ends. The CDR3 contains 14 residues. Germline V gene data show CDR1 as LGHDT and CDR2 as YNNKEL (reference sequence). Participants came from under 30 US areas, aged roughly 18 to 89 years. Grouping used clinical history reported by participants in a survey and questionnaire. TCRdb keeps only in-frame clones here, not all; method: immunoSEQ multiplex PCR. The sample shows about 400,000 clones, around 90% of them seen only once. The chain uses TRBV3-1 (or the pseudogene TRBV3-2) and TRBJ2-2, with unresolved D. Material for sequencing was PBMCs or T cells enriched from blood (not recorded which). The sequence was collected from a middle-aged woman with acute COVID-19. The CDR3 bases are TGTGCCAGCAGCCAAGACCCGGCGGCCGGGGAGCTGTTTTTT. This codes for CASSQDPAAGELFF.